There are many counts of the clone carrying this T cell receptor beta chain. Its antigen remains unidentified. Time point given: newly diagnosed GD, antithyroid drugs for less than 3 months. From RNA extracted from PBMCs, the TCR library was made. This sample is drawn from a study of regulatory T cells in long-lasting Graves disease. In building TCR beta libraries, iRepertoire HTBI primers were used together with Arm-PCR of CDR3 regions. TCRdb fed the multiplex PCR reads into MiXCR, producing one record per CDR3 protein. Here the sample spans about 540,000 distinct CDR3 sequences, approximately 13% being singletons. Trimming cost V 1 base and J 7 bases; bases outside gene matches: 12. In germline, CDR1 is DFQATT, CDR2 SNEGSKA (reference sequence). The CDR3 covers 17 residues. The study's findings and limits: The study found TRBV28, TRBJ1-2 and TRBJ2-5 favored in persistent disease.

The same sample was also studied in work on T cells in Graves' hyperthyroidism and ophthalmopathy. Turning to that study: In the first-round RT-PCR of the TCR CDR3, the HTBI primer set was used.

The TCR comes from a man aged 25-40 years with Graves disease. The J gene is TRBJ2-3, the V gene TRBV20-1; 12 bases fit TRBD2. This sample comprised peripheral blood mononuclear cells (PBMCs), obtained at new diagnosis, from a patient treated with antithyroid drugs. The CDR3 nucleotides are TGCAGTGCTAGAGCTTCGCTGACTAGCGGGAGTGGGAATACGCAGTATTTT. It codes for CSARASLTSGSGNTQYF.